This T cell receptor (beta chain) was obtained from a study of molecular identifiers for immune sequencing clone quantification. Whole-study context: The replicates split RNA from roughly 20,000 or 100,000 naive CD8 cells five ways and sequenced four.

The table lists this clonotype with many counts. Unmatched junction bases numbered 1, after V lost 0 bases and J lost 9 bases. Germline CDR1 and CDR2: GTSNPN and SVGIG (reference sequence). This CDR3 contains 13 residues. One entry per CDR3 protein, called by TCRdb with MiXCR from the PCR reads. The sample holds more than 550,000 distinct CDR3 sequences, over 25% seen once. From roughly 20,000 to 1,000,000 sorted cells, naive CD8 libraries were generated with 10%, 30% or 50% RNA. This sequence originates from a human donor in good health. Some libraries in this study had Jurkat cell RNA spiked in. Sequences were obtained from naive CD8+ T cells from blood, with Jurkat cell RNA spiked in. The subset was: FACS-sorted CD8+CD4-CCR7+CD45RA+ naive T cells. V and J are TRBV30 and TRBJ2-1; 11 bases match TRBD2. CDR3 region: CAWSVLAGVEQFF. The CDR3 DNA reads as TGTGCCTGGAGTGTACTAGCGGGAGTTGAGCAGTTCTTC.